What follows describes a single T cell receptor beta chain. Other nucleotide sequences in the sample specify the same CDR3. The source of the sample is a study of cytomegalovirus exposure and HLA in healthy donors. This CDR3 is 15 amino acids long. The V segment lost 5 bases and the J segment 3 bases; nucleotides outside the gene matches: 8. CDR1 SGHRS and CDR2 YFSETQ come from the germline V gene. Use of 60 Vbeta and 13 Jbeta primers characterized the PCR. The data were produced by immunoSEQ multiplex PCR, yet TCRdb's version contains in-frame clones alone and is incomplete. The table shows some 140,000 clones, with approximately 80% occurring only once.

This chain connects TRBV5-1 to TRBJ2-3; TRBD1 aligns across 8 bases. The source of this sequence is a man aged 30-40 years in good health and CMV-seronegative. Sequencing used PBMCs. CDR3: CASSETGDITDTQYF. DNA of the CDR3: TGCGCCAGCAGTGAGACAGGGGACATAACAGATACGCAGTATTTT.